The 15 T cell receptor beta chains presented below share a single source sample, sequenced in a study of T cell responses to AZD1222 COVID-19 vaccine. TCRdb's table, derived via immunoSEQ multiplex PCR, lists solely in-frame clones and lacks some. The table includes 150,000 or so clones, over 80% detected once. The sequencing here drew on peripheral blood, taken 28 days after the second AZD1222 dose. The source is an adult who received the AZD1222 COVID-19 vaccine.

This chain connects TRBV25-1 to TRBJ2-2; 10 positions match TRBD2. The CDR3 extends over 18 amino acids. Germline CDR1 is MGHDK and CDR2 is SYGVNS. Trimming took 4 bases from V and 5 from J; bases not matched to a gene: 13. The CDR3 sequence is CASSASITPGLATGELFF. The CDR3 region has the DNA TGTGCCAGCAGTGCCTCCATCACCCCGGGACTAGCGACCGGGGAGCTGTTTTTT.

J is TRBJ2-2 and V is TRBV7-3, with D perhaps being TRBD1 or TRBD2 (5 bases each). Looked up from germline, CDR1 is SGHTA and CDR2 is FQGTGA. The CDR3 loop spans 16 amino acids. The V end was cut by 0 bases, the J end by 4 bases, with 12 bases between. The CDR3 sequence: CASSLTPGPRTGELFF. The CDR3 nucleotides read TGTGCCAGCAGCTTAACCCCGGGACCTCGCACCGGGGAGCTGTTTTTT.

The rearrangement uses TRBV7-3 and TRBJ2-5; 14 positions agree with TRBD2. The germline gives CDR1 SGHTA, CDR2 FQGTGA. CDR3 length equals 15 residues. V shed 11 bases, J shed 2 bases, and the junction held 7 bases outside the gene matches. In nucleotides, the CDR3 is TGTGCCTCGGGGACTAGCGGGAGTTGGCAAGAGACCCAGTACTTC. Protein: CASGTSGSWQETQYF.

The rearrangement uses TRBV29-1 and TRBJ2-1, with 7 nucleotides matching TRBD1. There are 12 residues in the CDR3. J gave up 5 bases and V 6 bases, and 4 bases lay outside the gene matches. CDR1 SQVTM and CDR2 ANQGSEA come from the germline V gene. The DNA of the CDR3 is TGCAGCGTCCACAGGGGTAACAATGAGCAGTTCTTC. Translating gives CSVHRGNNEQFF.

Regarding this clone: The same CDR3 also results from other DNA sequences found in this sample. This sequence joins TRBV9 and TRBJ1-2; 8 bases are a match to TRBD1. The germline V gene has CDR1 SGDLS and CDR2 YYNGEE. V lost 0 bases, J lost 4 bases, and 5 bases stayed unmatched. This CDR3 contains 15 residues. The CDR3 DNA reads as TGTGCCAGCAGCGTAGGGCAGGGGGCTTTCTATGGCTACACCTTC. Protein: CASSVGQGAFYGYTF.

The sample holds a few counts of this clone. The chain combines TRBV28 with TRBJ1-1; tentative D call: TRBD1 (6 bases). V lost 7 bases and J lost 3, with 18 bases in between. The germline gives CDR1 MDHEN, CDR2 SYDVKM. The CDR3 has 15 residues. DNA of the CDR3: TGTGCCAGCACCAACCTTGGGGGGCGCCACACTGAAGCTTTCTTT. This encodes CASTNLGGRHTEAFF.

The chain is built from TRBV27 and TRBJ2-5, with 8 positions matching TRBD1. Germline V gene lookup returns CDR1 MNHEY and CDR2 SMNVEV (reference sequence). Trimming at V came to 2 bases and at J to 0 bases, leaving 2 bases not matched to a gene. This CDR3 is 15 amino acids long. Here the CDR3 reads CASSLGTGNQETQYF. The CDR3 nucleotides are TGTGCCAGCAGTTTAGGGACAGGTAACCAAGAGACCCAGTACTTC.

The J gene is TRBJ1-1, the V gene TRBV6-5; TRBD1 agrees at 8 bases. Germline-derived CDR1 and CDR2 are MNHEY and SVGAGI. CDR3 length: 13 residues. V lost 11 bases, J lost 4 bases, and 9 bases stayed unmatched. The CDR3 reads CAGRTGRFTEAFF. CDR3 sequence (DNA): TGTGCCGGGAGGACAGGGAGGTTCACTGAAGCTTTCTTT.

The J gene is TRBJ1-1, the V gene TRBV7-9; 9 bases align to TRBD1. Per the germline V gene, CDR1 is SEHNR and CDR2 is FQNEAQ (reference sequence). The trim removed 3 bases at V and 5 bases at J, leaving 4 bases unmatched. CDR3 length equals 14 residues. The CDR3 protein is CASSFGTGLTEAFF. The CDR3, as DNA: TGTGCCAGCAGCTTCGGGACAGGGTTGACTGAAGCTTTCTTT.

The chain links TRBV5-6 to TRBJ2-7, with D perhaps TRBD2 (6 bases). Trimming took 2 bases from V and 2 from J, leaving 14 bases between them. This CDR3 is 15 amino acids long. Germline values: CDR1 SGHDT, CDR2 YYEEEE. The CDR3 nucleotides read TGTGCCAGCAGCTTATCCGGGAGAGTCCCCTACGAGCAGTACTTC. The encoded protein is CASSLSGRVPYEQYF.

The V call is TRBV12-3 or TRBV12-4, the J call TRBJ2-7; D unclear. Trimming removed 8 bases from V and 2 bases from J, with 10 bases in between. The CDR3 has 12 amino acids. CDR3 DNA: TGTGCCAGCGGCCGAACAGCCTACGAGCAGTACTTC. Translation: CASGRTAYEQYF.

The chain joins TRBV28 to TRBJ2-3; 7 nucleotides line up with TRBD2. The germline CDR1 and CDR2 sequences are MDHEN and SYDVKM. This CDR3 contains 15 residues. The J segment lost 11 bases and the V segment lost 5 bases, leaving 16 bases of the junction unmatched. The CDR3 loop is CASSPPGSGVSMQYF. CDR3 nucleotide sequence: TGTGCCAGCAGTCCCCCGGGGAGCGGGGTGTCTATGCAGTATTTT.

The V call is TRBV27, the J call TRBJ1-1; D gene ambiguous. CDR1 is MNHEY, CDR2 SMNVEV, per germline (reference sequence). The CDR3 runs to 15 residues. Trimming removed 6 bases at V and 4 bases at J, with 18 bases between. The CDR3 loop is CASSPSAGPITEAFF. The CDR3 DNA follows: TGTGCCAGCAGCCCATCCGCAGGCCCGATCACTGAAGCTTTCTTT.

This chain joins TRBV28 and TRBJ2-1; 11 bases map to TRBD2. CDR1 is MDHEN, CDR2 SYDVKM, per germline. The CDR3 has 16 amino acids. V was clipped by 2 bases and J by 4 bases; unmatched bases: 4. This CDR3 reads CASSLLSSGRYNEQFF. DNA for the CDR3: TGTGCCAGCAGTTTACTTTCTAGCGGGAGGTACAATGAGCAGTTCTTC.

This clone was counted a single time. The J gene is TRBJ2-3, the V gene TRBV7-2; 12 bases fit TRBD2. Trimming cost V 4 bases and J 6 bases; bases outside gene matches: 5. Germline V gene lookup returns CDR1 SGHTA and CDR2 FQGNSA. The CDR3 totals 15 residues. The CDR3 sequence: CASSSSGRAKDTQYF. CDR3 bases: TGTGCCAGCAGCTCTAGCGGGAGGGCCAAGGATACGCAGTATTTT.